These 5 T cell receptor beta chains share one sample of origin, sequenced in a study of identifying expanded T cells in peripheral blood. Repertoires were generated with immunoSEQ multiplex PCR, while TCRdb's copy carries only in-frame clones and drops some. The sample consists of 100,000 or so clones, approximately 88% of them appearing once. The sequencing input was blood. Every receptor here comes from a person aged 18 to 70 in good health.

The rearrangement joins TRBV7-9 to TRBJ2-5; no firm D call. This CDR3 is 14 amino acids long. Per germline, CDR1 SEHNR and CDR2 FQNEAQ (reference sequence). Trimming left V 2 bases short and J 1 base short, with 8 bases between. The CDR3 DNA reads as TGTGCCAGCAGCTTATATGCCCTCCAAGAGACCCAGTACTTC. Protein product: CASSLYALQETQYF.

The chain has TRBV5-1 and TRBJ1-1; no clear D. CDR3 size: 13 residues. The germline gives CDR1 SGHRS, CDR2 YFSETQ. V was pared by 3 bases and J by 5 bases, with 11 bases between. The CDR3 loop reads CASSYWGGTEAFF. For the CDR3, the DNA is TGCGCCAGCAGCTATTGGGGAGGGACTGAAGCTTTCTTT. The variable domain in full, with the rest retrieved from reference TRBV5-1 and TRBJ1-1, is KAGVTQTPRYLIKTRGQQVTLSCSPISGHRSVSWYQQTPGQGLQFLFEYFSETQRNKGNFPGRFSGRQFSNSRSEMNVSTLELGDSALYLCASSYWGGTEAFFGQGTRLTVV.

CDR3 in DNA: TGTGCCAGCAGCTGGCCGGGACAGGGGGCGCTAAAGCAGTACTTC. Translating gives CASSWPGQGALKQYF. The chain uses TRBV11-2 and TRBJ2-7; TRBD1 matches at 12 bases. The V and J ends lost 4 bases and 8 bases, in that order; junction bases with no gene match: 9. The CDR3 loop spans 15 amino acids. Germline loops: CDR1 SGHAT, CDR2 FQNNGV.

The gene calls are TRBV6-1 and TRBJ2-5, with 11 bases lining up with TRBD2. Per germline, CDR1 MNHNS and CDR2 SASEGT. The V and J ends lost 2 bases and 1 base, in that order; junction bases with no gene match: 0. The CDR3 consists of 15 residues. The CDR3 DNA reads TGTGCCAGCAGTGAAACTAGCGGGGGCCAAGAGACCCAGTACTTC. Encoded protein: CASSETSGGQETQYF.

The J gene is TRBJ2-1, the V gene TRBV4-2; 10 bases align to TRBD2. Germline CDR1 and CDR2: LGHNA and YNFKEQ. V shed 6 bases and J 5 bases; nucleotides not matched to a gene: 7. The CDR3 is 15 amino acids. The chain's CDR3 is CASSRSGGTNNEQFF. The CDR3 bases are TGTGCCAGCAGTCGTAGCGGGGGGACAAACAATGAGCAGTTCTTC.